This T cell receptor beta chain was found in a study of cytomegalovirus exposure and HLA in healthy donors. Amplification used 60 Vbeta primers and 13 Jbeta primers. Only in-frame clones appear in the TCRdb table, and some are missing; sequencing was by immunoSEQ multiplex PCR. The data show about 69,000 clones, with roughly 68% seen just once and roughly 11% held by the top ten. This CDR3 is 16 amino acids long. Germline V gene sequence: CDR1 SEHNR, CDR2 FQNEAQ (reference sequence). Trimming took 5 bases from V and 5 from J; bases not matched to a gene: 11. The chain links TRBV7-9 to TRBJ1-1, with 10 bases fitting TRBD1. The clonotype was recovered from a woman in her fifties or sixties in good health and CMV-seropositive. The sequenced sample was PBMCs. The CDR3 DNA reads as TGTGCCAGCAGCCCAAGGACAGGGGGAGTGATGACTGAAGCTTTCTTT. Residues: CASSPRTGGVMTEAFF.